The 17 T cell receptor beta chains listed next were all sequenced from one sample in a study of cytomegalovirus exposure and HLA in healthy donors. 60 Vbeta and 13 Jbeta primers were used in PCR. Sequencing used immunoSEQ multiplex PCR; TCRdb keeps in-frame clones, though not all of them. The sample table includes tens of thousands of clones. Sequenced sample: PBMCs. The receptors stem from a female donor in good health and CMV-seropositive.

V is TRBV6-5 and J is TRBJ2-3; possibly TRBD2 for D (5 bases). Germline-derived CDR1 and CDR2 are MNHEY and SVGAGI. Trimming pared 5 bases from V and 2 bases from J, leaving 14 bases between. The CDR3 totals 15 residues. CDR3 region: CASSTTRWYTDTQYF. CDR3 coding DNA: TGTGCCAGCAGTACCACTAGGTGGTACACAGATACGCAGTATTTT.

The rearrangement joins TRBV18 to TRBJ2-1; 15 positions match TRBD2. This CDR3 spans 16 amino acids. Per the germline V gene, CDR1 is KGHSH and CDR2 is LQKENI. V lost 3 bases to trimming and J lost 8 bases; unmatched junction nucleotides: 5. The CDR3 spells CASSPWTSGGADEQFF. CDR3 bases: TGTGCCAGCTCACCGTGGACTAGCGGGGGGGCGGATGAGCAGTTCTTC.

This chain links TRBV6-5 with TRBJ2-7; 9 nucleotides line up with TRBD2. V trimming: 4 bases; J trimming: 6 bases; junction bases outside the gene matches: 10. Germline V gives CDR1 MNHEY, CDR2 SVGAGI. This CDR3 has 15 residues. CDR3 DNA sequence: TGTGCCAGCAGTTTAGGCGCTAGCGGGACGTTCGAGCAGTACTTC. Its translation is CASSLGASGTFEQYF.

The gene calls are TRBV5-1 and TRBJ2-7; 8 bases line up with TRBD1. The CDR3 is 18 residues long. Germline CDR1 and CDR2: SGHRS and YFSETQ. J gave up 3 bases and V 1 base, and 15 bases lay outside the gene matches. CDR3 loop: CASSLMSGGFGTYYEQYF. CDR3 sequence (DNA): TGCGCCAGCAGCTTGATGTCAGGGGGCTTCGGGACTTACTACGAGCAGTACTTC.

The chain joins TRBV9 to TRBJ2-2; perhaps TRBD1 as D (5 bases). Germline CDR1 is SGDLS and CDR2 is YYNGEE. The CDR3 length is 17 residues. Trimming shortened V by 0 bases and J by 5 bases, and 17 bases separated the two germline ends. The CDR3 region has the DNA TGTGCCAGCAGCGTAGAGGGCCACAGACAGCAGACCGGGGAGCTGTTTTTT. This codes for CASSVEGHRQQTGELFF.

CDR3 in amino acids: CASSLRGLRRTEAFF. In DNA form, the CDR3 reads TGTGCCAGCAGTCTGCGGGGCCTCCGAAGGACTGAAGCTTTCTTT. This sequence joins TRBV6-5 and TRBJ1-1; possible D gene TRBD1, 5 bases. This CDR3 comprises 15 residues. Per the germline V gene, CDR1 is MNHEY and CDR2 is SVGAGI. Trimming removed 5 bases from V and 5 bases from J, with 18 bases in between.

This chain joins TRBV6-5 and TRBJ2-7; maybe TRBD1 (6 bases). This CDR3 comprises 14 residues. CDR1 is MNHEY and CDR2 is SVGAGI in the germline V gene. V lost 2 bases and J lost 0, with 8 bases in between. The CDR3 spells CASSYGTSSYEQYF. The CDR3 DNA is TGTGCCAGCAGTTACGGGACATCCTCCTACGAGCAGTACTTC.

The chain is built from TRBV11-2 and TRBJ2-5; tentative D call: TRBD1 (5 bases). The CDR3 is made up of 15 amino acids. Germline V gives CDR1 SGHAT, CDR2 FQNNGV. The V end was cut by 1 base, the J end by 4 bases, with 13 bases between. CDR3 residues: CASSLGSGIGETQYF. The CDR3 DNA reads as TGTGCCAGCAGCTTAGGCTCAGGGATCGGAGAGACCCAGTACTTC.

The chain carries TRBV6-5 and TRBJ1-3; TRBD1 matches at 8 bases. This CDR3 has 15 amino acids. Germline lookup yields CDR1 MNHEY and CDR2 SVGAGI. After removal of 6 bases from V and 0 bases from J, the junction contained 4 bases not matched to a gene. CDR3 sequence (DNA): TGTGCCAGCAGCTACGGACAGGGCTCTGGAAACACCATATATTTT. Translation gives CASSYGQGSGNTIYF.

The chain uses TRBV4-1 and TRBJ2-7, with 10 bases that match TRBD2. Germline-derived CDR1 and CDR2 are MGHRA and YSYEKL. V shed 1 base and J 7 bases; nucleotides not matched to a gene: 4. The CDR3 loop spans 14 amino acids. DNA of the CDR3: TGCGCCAGCAGCCAAGGGCTAGCGGGGGAAGAGCAGTACTTC. Its protein product is CASSQGLAGEEQYF.

The V and J genes are TRBV19 and TRBJ2-5; no clear D. The V gene's germline CDR1 is LNHDA and CDR2 SQIVND (reference sequence). The V gene lost 5 bases and the J gene lost 4 bases, with 11 bases spanning the gap. This CDR3 is 13 amino acids long. CDR3 region: CASSLPGGETQYF. The CDR3 DNA is TGTGCCAGTAGTCTACCGGGTGGAGAGACCCAGTACTTC.

The V gene is TRBV28, the J gene TRBJ2-1; TRBD2 aligns across 11 bases. Germline CDR1 MDHEN, CDR2 SYDVKM. This CDR3 is built from 16 residues. With V trimmed by 4 bases and J by 5 bases, 7 bases remained unmatched. The DNA of the CDR3 is TGTGCCAGCAGTTCCCCGGGGACTAGCGGCCACAATGAGCAGTTCTTC. It specifies CASSSPGTSGHNEQFF.

This sequence joins TRBV11-3 and TRBJ2-5; tentatively, D is TRBD2 (6 bases). Deletions cut 0 bases from V and 7 bases from J, with 24 bases between. The germline gives CDR1 SGHNT, CDR2 YENEEA. CDR3 length: 18 residues. CDR3 DNA: TGTGCCAGCAGCTTAGACCCCTCTTGGAAGGGAGGAATGTTGACCCAGTACTTC. Its translation: CASSLDPSWKGGMLTQYF.

This chain uses TRBV29-1 with TRBJ2-5; the match to TRBD2 covers 8 bases. Germline CDR1 is SQVTM and CDR2 is ANQGSEA. Losses at the gene ends were 7 bases for V and 6 bases for J; bases not matched to a gene: 7. The CDR3 spans 12 residues. CDR3 residues: CSAQAGVQTQYF. The DNA of the CDR3 is TGCAGCGCCCAAGCGGGGGTGCAGACCCAGTACTTC.

The genes are TRBV25-1 and TRBJ1-2; TRBD1 aligns across 8 bases. CDR1 is MGHDK, CDR2 SYGVNS, per germline. V dropped 3 bases and J dropped 1; count of bases not matched to a gene: 4. This CDR3 has 15 amino acids. The CDR3 is CASSDPGQGNYGYTF. The DNA of the CDR3 is TGTGCCAGCAGTGACCCCGGACAGGGTAACTATGGCTACACCTTC.

V gene TRBV20-1 combines with J gene TRBJ2-7; TRBD2 agrees at 8 bases. Germline V lookup: CDR1 DFQATT, CDR2 SNEGSKA (reference sequence). This CDR3 has 8 residues. This CDR3 reads CSDRGGYF. CDR3 nucleotides: TGCTCCGATCGGGGGGGGTACTTC.

The gene calls are TRBV7-9 and TRBJ2-7; TRBD1 might be the D (6 bases). Germline loops: CDR1 SEHNR, CDR2 FQNEAQ (reference sequence). CDR3 length: 16 residues. Trimming pared 2 bases from V and 2 bases from J, leaving 16 bases between. CDR3 sequence: CASSLISLGQTYEQYF. In DNA form, the CDR3 reads TGTGCCAGCAGCTTAATAAGTCTCGGACAGACCTACGAGCAGTACTTC. The full variable domain, rest sourced from reference TRBV7-9 and TRBJ2-7, is DTGVSQNPRHKITKRGQNVTFRCDPISEHNRLYWYRQTLGQGPEFLTYFQNEAQLEKSRLLSDRFSAERPKGSFSTLEIQRTEQGDSAMYLCASSLISLGQTYEQYFGPGTRLTVT.